This TCR beta chain derives from a study of blood T cells in healthy people across ages. Broader study findings: Naive T cell percentage and TCR beta diversity correlated strongly.

CDR3 length: 15 residues. CDR1 and CDR2 from the germline V gene are LGHDT and YNNKEL (reference sequence). The V and J ends lost 1 base and 0 bases respectively, with 7 bases between them. Researchers isolated at least 7 million PBMCs per sample. PCR was performed a second time for about 6 to 11 cycles using a sample-barcoded 5' primer and a J-beta primer mix. With 12 random nucleotides, a template-switch adaptor tagged each individual cDNA molecule. Per-sample output comprised a minimum of 2.5 million paired-end reads containing CDR3. TCRdb processed the 5' RACE reads anew with MiXCR; each CDR3 protein has one entry. Among fewer than 2,000,000 distinct CDR3 sequences, around 36% were seen once, and the ten largest hold roughly 10%. In its sample, this clonotype was seen a few times. The antigen is not known.

Sequenced sample: blood. This clonotype originated in a woman aged 25 to 39 in good health. V is TRBV3-1 and J is TRBJ2-1; possible D gene TRBD2, 5 bases. The CDR3 protein is CASSQGTVSYNEQFF. DNA for the CDR3: TGTGCCAGCAGCCAAGGGACTGTCTCCTACAATGAGCAGTTCTTC.